These 24 T cell receptor beta chains originate from one sample sequenced in a study of blood T cell repertoires in COVID-19. The table came from immunoSEQ multiplex PCR; TCRdb's copy has only in-frame clones and leaves some out. This table has around 150,000 clones, approximately 88% appearing once. Material for sequencing was peripheral blood. Receptors were obtained from a woman aged 80 or older with active or convalescent COVID-19.

With regard to this clone: At the DNA level, this CDR3 is encoded by other sequences in the same sample as well. This chain joins TRBV10-3 and TRBJ1-1, with TRBD1 identical over 12 bases. Trimming at V came to 4 bases and at J to 7 bases, leaving 4 bases not matched to a gene. The germline gives CDR1 ENHRY, CDR2 SYGVKD. The CDR3 loop spans 14 amino acids. CDR3 residues: CAISGDRGLSEAFF. In nucleotides, the CDR3 is TGTGCCATCAGTGGGGACAGGGGGCTTAGTGAAGCTTTCTTT.

The rearrangement joins TRBV6-5 to TRBJ1-4, with D unresolved. The CDR3 totals 14 residues. Looked up from germline, CDR1 is MNHEY and CDR2 is SVGAGI. The ends were cut back, 4 bases at V and 0 bases at J, with 6 bases in the middle. The CDR3 region has the DNA TGTGCCAGCAGTTTACTCGCAACTAATGAAAAACTGTTTTTT. It encodes CASSLLATNEKLFF.

The CDR3: CASSLYRNTGELFF. The CDR3 DNA reads TGTGCCAGCAGCTTATACAGGAACACCGGGGAGCTGTTTTTT. The genes are TRBV7-9 and TRBJ2-2; D is uncertain. Germline V gene sequence: CDR1 SEHNR, CDR2 FQNEAQ (reference sequence). The CDR3 sequence is 14 residues long. Trimming removed 2 bases from V and 1 base from J, with 5 bases in between.

This clone was seen only a few times. The chain couples TRBV30 to TRBJ1-3; no clear D. Germline CDR1 and CDR2: GTSNPN and SVGIG (reference sequence). Trimming removed 2 bases from V and 0 bases from J, with 8 bases in between. The CDR3 is 14 amino acids. CDR3 in amino acids: CAWSPSNSGNTIYF. CDR3 sequence (DNA): TGTGCCTGGAGTCCGAGTAACTCTGGAAACACCATATATTTT.

The genes are TRBV15 and TRBJ2-2; 9 nucleotides match TRBD2. The CDR3 spans 18 residues. From germline, CDR1 is LNHNV and CDR2 YYDKDF (reference sequence). V lost 5 bases and J lost 5; bases outside the gene matches: 15. For the CDR3, the DNA is TGTGCCACCAGCCCCGCCGGGGGAAGCGGGGGGCCAACCGGGGAGCTGTTTTTT. Protein product: CATSPAGGSGGPTGELFF.

The V and J genes are TRBV27 and TRBJ1-5, with TRBD1 matching over 7 bases. V was clipped by 5 bases and J by 5 bases; unmatched bases: 12. Germline assignment: CDR1 MNHEY and CDR2 SMNVEV (reference sequence). The CDR3 runs to 16 residues. This CDR3 reads CASSPERPGGDQPQHF. In nucleotides, the CDR3 is TGTGCCAGCAGTCCAGAACGACCAGGGGGAGATCAGCCCCAGCATTTT.

This chain links TRBV10-3 with TRBJ1-3; 8 bases map to TRBD1. Germline V gene sequence: CDR1 ENHRY, CDR2 SYGVKD. Trimming cost V 7 bases and J 5 bases; bases outside gene matches: 10. The CDR3 consists of 15 residues. Here the CDR3 DNA reads TGTGCCATCACCACCGACAGGGGTAGTAGAAACACCATATATTTT. It specifies CAITTDRGSRNTIYF.

The chain is built from TRBV10-3 and TRBJ1-2; 9 bases are a match to TRBD1. J was trimmed by 6 bases and V by 6 bases; bases with no gene match: 8. Germline lookup yields CDR1 ENHRY and CDR2 SYGVKD. CDR3 length: 14 residues. CDR3 nucleotide sequence: TGTGCCATCAGGGAGGGGGACAGGGAGCATGGCTACACCTTC. It is translated as CAIREGDREHGYTF.

The gene calls are TRBV7-2 and TRBJ1-1; 7 positions match TRBD1. The germline gives CDR1 SGHTA, CDR2 FQGNSA. The CDR3 totals 14 residues. With V trimmed by 4 bases and J by 1 base, 3 bases remained unmatched. The CDR3 region is CASSSGGRNTEAFF. In nucleotides, the CDR3 is TGTGCCAGCAGCTCAGGGGGACGGAACACTGAAGCTTTCTTT.

The rearrangement uses TRBV5-8 and TRBJ1-1; TRBD1 is a possible D gene (6 bases). This CDR3 has 16 amino acids. Germline CDR1 reads SGHTS; CDR2 reads YDEGEE. The V end was cut by 7 bases, the J end by 1 base, with 20 bases between. CDR3 sequence: CASLRAGDTANTEAFF. The CDR3 DNA reads as TGTGCCAGCCTCAGAGCCGGGGACACTGCGAACACTGAAGCTTTCTTT.

The chain has TRBV18 and TRBJ2-1; 10 bases are a match to TRBD2. The trim removed 0 bases at V and 6 bases at J, leaving 2 bases unmatched. The germline V gene has CDR1 KGHSH and CDR2 LQKENI. The CDR3 covers 15 residues. CDR3 protein: CASSPPSGGANEQFF. The CDR3 DNA reads TGTGCCAGCTCACCACCAAGCGGGGGGGCCAATGAGCAGTTCTTC.

The gene calls are TRBV4-1 and TRBJ2-5; 8 bases align to TRBD1. Germline lookup yields CDR1 MGHRA and CDR2 YSYEKL. The CDR3 extends over 18 amino acids. V lost 4 bases and J lost 1; bases outside the gene matches: 14. DNA of the CDR3: TGCGCCAGCAGCCGTAGCCTTTCGACAGGGGTCACCCAAGAGACCCAGTACTTC. Translated: CASSRSLSTGVTQETQYF.

The genes are TRBV30 and TRBJ2-4; 12 nucleotides line up with TRBD2. The germline CDR1 and CDR2 sequences are GTSNPN and SVGIG (reference sequence). Germline trimming cut 0 bases from V and 0 bases from J; bases unmatched to any gene: 15. The CDR3 totals 21 residues. The CDR3 coding sequence is TGTGCCTGGAGTGTACGGACTAGCGGGACCTACAGGGGTATAGCCAAAAACATTCAGTACTTC. Its protein product is CAWSVRTSGTYRGIAKNIQYF.

The chain recombines TRBV5-1 with TRBJ1-1, with D uncertain. Looked up from germline, CDR1 is SGHRS and CDR2 is YFSETQ. Trimming stripped 0 bases from V and 5 bases from J, with 14 bases between. The CDR3 is made up of 15 amino acids. The CDR3 here is CASSLETAGSTEAFF. CDR3 sequence (DNA): TGCGCCAGCAGCTTGGAGACCGCTGGGAGTACTGAAGCTTTCTTT.

V and J are TRBV6-5 and TRBJ1-2, with TRBD1 matching over 10 bases. CDR3 length: 12 residues. Germline CDR1 and CDR2: MNHEY and SVGAGI. The V and J ends lost 6 bases and 6 bases, in that order; junction bases with no gene match: 1. CDR3 sequence: CASSDRGHGYTF. In DNA form, the CDR3 reads TGTGCCAGCAGCGACAGGGGGCATGGCTACACCTTC.

The rearrangement uses TRBV5-4 and TRBJ2-1, with D perhaps matching TRBD1 (6 bases). The CDR3 has 15 amino acids. Per germline, CDR1 SGHNT and CDR2 YYREEE (reference sequence). V was cut by 3 bases and J by 0 bases, with 10 bases left in between. CDR3 sequence: CASSYDRNSYNEQFF. As DNA, the CDR3 is TGTGCCAGCAGCTACGACAGGAACTCCTACAATGAGCAGTTCTTC.

This chain joins TRBV7-2 and TRBJ2-1; D perhaps matches TRBD1 (6 bases). The CDR3 covers 18 residues. Trimming removed 0 bases at V and 5 bases at J, with 20 bases between. The germline V gene encodes CDR1 SGHTA and CDR2 FQGNSA. In DNA form, the CDR3 reads TGTGCCAGCAGCTTAGCGACCAGGGGAAGGCTAGAGGACAATGAGCAGTTCTTC. It codes for CASSLATRGRLEDNEQFF.

V usage is TRBV2 and J usage is TRBJ2-3; 8 positions agree with TRBD2. Losses at the gene ends were 5 bases for V and 2 bases for J; bases not matched to a gene: 6. The germline V gene has CDR1 SNHLY and CDR2 FYNNEI. The CDR3 loop spans 15 amino acids. The CDR3 nucleotides are TGTGCCAGCAGTTTGGACGGGAGGGCCACAGATACGCAGTATTTT. Translating it yields CASSLDGRATDTQYF. The full variable domain, its missing parts supplied by reference TRBV2 and TRBJ2-3, is EPEVTQTPSHQVTQMGQEVILRCVPISNHLYFYWYRQILGQKVEFLVSFYNNEISEKSEIFDDQFSVERPDGSNFTLKIRSTKLEDSAMYFCASSLDGRATDTQYFGPGTRLTVL.

The table lists this clone with a count of one. J is TRBJ1-1 and V is TRBV4-3, with a possible D match to TRBD1 (5 bases). V was trimmed by 3 bases and J by 3 bases, leaving 8 bases between them. The CDR3 extends over 13 amino acids. Germline V gene lookup returns CDR1 LGHNA and CDR2 YSLEER. CDR3 amino acids: CASSHLGHTEAFF. The CDR3 bases are TGCGCCAGCAGCCATTTGGGGCACACTGAAGCTTTCTTT.

The rearrangement links TRBV7-2 to TRBJ2-5, with D unclear. The germline V gene encodes CDR1 SGHTA and CDR2 FQGNSA. The CDR3 covers 14 residues. Trimming took off 1 base at V and 1 base at J, with 7 bases between the two ends. The CDR3 nucleotides read TGTGCCAGCAGCTTAGTAGCTTCCCAAGAGACCCAGTACTTC. Protein sequence: CASSLVASQETQYF.

V gene TRBV27 combines with J gene TRBJ1-2, with D maybe TRBD1 (5 bases). The CDR3 sequence is 14 residues long. Germline V lookup: CDR1 MNHEY, CDR2 SMNVEV (reference sequence). The germline V and J ends were trimmed by 5 bases and 2 bases, with 12 bases remaining between them. DNA of the CDR3: TGTGCCAGCAGTAGCTCAGACAGCAACTATGGCTACACCTTC. Protein sequence: CASSSSDSNYGYTF.

This clone was counted a few times. V and J are TRBV9 and TRBJ1-1; TRBD1 agrees at 10 bases. The V and J ends lost 0 bases and 7 bases, in that order; junction bases with no gene match: 3. The CDR3 is 14 residues long. The germline CDR1 and CDR2 sequences are SGDLS and YYNGEE. The CDR3 spells CASSVGTGGIEAFF. As DNA, the CDR3 is TGTGCCAGCAGCGTAGGGACAGGGGGAATTGAAGCTTTCTTT.

The chain recombines TRBV5-1 with TRBJ1-2; maybe TRBD1 (6 bases). Trimming removed 4 bases at V and 4 bases at J, with 14 bases between. Germline assignment: CDR1 SGHRS and CDR2 YFSETQ. The CDR3 has 14 residues. CDR3: CASSKLQGSYGYTF. CDR3 in DNA: TGCGCCAGCAGCAAACTACAGGGCTCCTATGGCTACACCTTC.

The V gene is TRBV27, the J gene TRBJ2-5; 7 bases match TRBD2. The CDR3 has 17 residues. Germline loops: CDR1 MNHEY, CDR2 SMNVEV (reference sequence). The V segment lost 2 bases and the J segment 1 base; nucleotides outside the gene matches: 10. The CDR3, as DNA: TGTGCCAGCAGTTTAATGTTTGCGGGGGTTCCCCAAGAGACCCAGTACTTC. Translating gives CASSLMFAGVPQETQYF.